Below, 23 T cell receptor beta chains from the same sample are listed, as sequenced in a study of T cells in Graves' hyperthyroidism and ophthalmopathy. RNA transcripts yielded amplified TCR beta CDR3 regions. With the HTBI primer set, the TCR CDR3 went through a first round of RT-PCR. TCRdb re-analysed the multiplex PCR reads in MiXCR, keeping a single row per CDR3 protein. The data show around 450,000 distinct CDR3 sequences, roughly 14% seen once. Sequenced material: blood. The source is a woman aged 18-30 years with Graves' hyperthyroidism.

The chain uses TRBV12-3 or TRBV12-4 and TRBJ2-3; 7 nucleotides align to TRBD2. With 2 bases clipped from V and 0 bases from J, the junction kept 5 bases outside the gene matches. CDR3 length: 16 amino acids. CDR3 coding DNA: TGTGCCAGCAGTTTATGGCCCGGGGGGAGCACAGATACGCAGTATTTT. Its protein is CASSLWPGGSTDTQYF.

This clonotype was observed many times. V is TRBV10-3 and J is TRBJ2-3, with D possibly being TRBD2 (6 bases). Germline V gene data show CDR1 as ENHRY and CDR2 as SYGVKD. The ends were cut back, 2 bases at V and 0 bases at J, with 9 bases in the middle. The length of the CDR3 is 15 residues. CDR3 in DNA: TGTGCCATCAGTGAGGAGGGGACTAGCACAGATACGCAGTATTTT. This gives the protein CAISEEGTSTDTQYF.

This clonotype was detected only a few times. This rearrangement joins TRBV2 to TRBJ1-5, with D perhaps matching TRBD1 (6 bases). This CDR3 spans 12 amino acids. V dropped 6 bases and J dropped 10 bases, with 13 bases sitting between them. Germline V gives CDR1 SNHLY, CDR2 FYNNEI. CDR3 amino acids: CASSTYRDPQHF. The DNA for the CDR3 is TGTGCCAGCAGCACTTACAGGGACCCCCAGCATTTT. Variable domain in full (rest from reference TRBV2 and TRBJ1-5): EPEVTQTPSHQVTQMGQEVILRCVPISNHLYFYWYRQILGQKVEFLVSFYNNEISEKSEIFDDQFSVERPDGSNFTLKIRSTKLEDSAMYFCASSTYRDPQHFGDGTRLSIL.

Turning to this clonotype: One end of the junction varies from germline; a read error may be responsible. The V gene is TRBV9, the J gene TRBJ2-3; D unclear. Germline V CDR1 and CDR2: SGDLS, YYNGEE. There are 14 residues in the CDR3. CDR3 DNA: TGTGCCAGCAGCGTAGAATTAGGCACATATACGCAGTATTTT. Translating it yields CASSVELGTYTQYF.

This clonotype was seen at least ten times. The chain links TRBV2 to TRBJ1-1, with 8 bases identical to TRBD1. The CDR3 is made up of 15 amino acids. Germline CDR1 is SNHLY and CDR2 is FYNNEI. V shed 5 bases, J shed 1 base, and the junction held 6 bases outside the gene matches. In DNA, the CDR3 is TGTGCCAGCAGTCAACGAGGACAGGGGAACACTGAAGCTTTCTTT. Its protein product is CASSQRGQGNTEAFF.

Comments on this clonotype: One base away lies a much larger clone, so this may be a sequencing read error. The final CDR3 position lacks the conserved phenylalanine or tryptophan, pointing to a likely read error. The chain employs TRBV12-3 or TRBV12-4 and TRBJ1-4; no clear D gene. Trimming cost V 8 bases and J 7 bases, with 11 bases left between them. The CDR3 runs to 12 residues. The CDR3 DNA reads as TGTGCCAGCCGGGCCGGTCGTGAAAAACTGTTTCTT. Residues: CASRAGREKLFL.

This clonotype was detected only a few times. The V gene is TRBV10-2, the J gene TRBJ2-5; 8 nucleotides match TRBD2. Germline-derived CDR1 and CDR2 are WSHSY and SAAADI. V lost 6 bases and J lost 3; bases outside the gene matches: 6. CDR3 length: 14 residues. In DNA, the CDR3 is TGCGCCAGCAGCAAGCGGGGGATTGAAGAGACCCAGTACTTC. Protein sequence: CASSKRGIEETQYF.

This clonotype was seen ten or more times. The CDR3 bases are TGTGCCAGCAGTGTCTTCAGGGGTGGCAATCAGCCCCAGCATTTT. It codes for CASSVFRGGNQPQHF. The chain employs TRBV2 and TRBJ1-5; D might be TRBD1 (6 bases). CDR3 length equals 15 residues. Trimming stripped 4 bases from V and 2 bases from J, with 12 bases between. CDR1 and CDR2 (germline): SNHLY, FYNNEI.

This chain joins TRBV5-5 and TRBJ2-1, with 8 bases that match TRBD2. CDR1 and CDR2 (germline): SGHKS, YYEKEE (reference sequence). J was trimmed by 6 bases and V by 4 bases; bases with no gene match: 15. CDR3 size: 17 residues. The CDR3 region is CASSRGRGLVGTNEQFF. CDR3 bases: TGTGCCAGCAGCCGAGGGAGGGGACTAGTCGGGACCAATGAGCAGTTCTTC.

This clonotype turned up a few times. This chain uses TRBV24-1 with TRBJ2-2; 8 bases fit TRBD1. This CDR3 spans 15 amino acids. V trimming: 3 bases; J trimming: 6 bases; junction bases outside the gene matches: 5. The germline V gene has CDR1 KGHDR and CDR2 SFDVKD. The DNA of the CDR3 is TGTGCCACCAGTGATAGACAGGGGCGGGCCGGGGAGCTGTTTTTT. Protein product: CATSDRQGRAGELFF.

J is TRBJ2-5 and V is TRBV7-2; D is unclear. This CDR3 has 12 residues. CDR1 is SGHTA, CDR2 FQGNSA, per germline. V lost 1 base and J 5 bases, leaving 5 bases between the germline ends. CDR3: CASSLGDETQYF. The CDR3 DNA reads as TGTGCCAGCAGCTTAGGCGATGAGACCCAGTACTTC. Variable domain in full (rest from reference TRBV7-2 and TRBJ2-5): GAGVSQSPSNKVTEKGKDVELRCDPISGHTALYWYRQSLGQGLEFLIYFQGNSAPDKSGLPSDRFSAERTGGSVSTLTIQRTQQEDSAVYLCASSLGDETQYFGPGTRLLVL.

This clonotype was seen more than once but under ten times. The chain joins TRBV6-2 or TRBV6-3 to TRBJ2-2, with a tentative D call TRBD1 (5 bases). The CDR3 is 16 amino acids. CDR1 and CDR2 (germline): MNHEY, SVGEGT. Trimming left V 0 bases short and J 0 bases short, with 8 bases between. The CDR3 loop is CASSYSGAANTGELFF. In DNA, the CDR3 is TGTGCCAGCAGTTACTCTGGGGCTGCGAACACCGGGGAGCTGTTTTTT.

This clonotype was detected ten times or more. The chain combines TRBV18 with TRBJ1-5, with a weak D call TRBD1 (6 bases). The CDR3 has 15 residues. V lost 0 bases and J lost 3, with 9 bases in between. The germline CDR1 and CDR2 sequences are KGHSH and LQKENI. CDR3 loop: CASSPPGAINQPQHF. The CDR3 DNA reads TGTGCCAGCTCACCACCGGGGGCTATCAATCAGCCCCAGCATTTT.

This clonotype was seen repeatedly, ten times or more. The genes are TRBV12-3 or TRBV12-4 and TRBJ2-3; weak D call: TRBD1 (6 bases). This CDR3 spans 18 amino acids. The ends were cut back, 7 bases at V and 0 bases at J, with 23 bases in the middle. The chain's CDR3 is CASTSRDTGEGSTDTQYF. The CDR3 coding sequence is TGTGCCAGCACCTCCAGGGACACCGGCGAAGGTAGCACAGATACGCAGTATTTT.

Ten or more counts support this clonotype. The chain employs TRBV27 and TRBJ2-7, with TRBD2 matching over 14 bases. This CDR3 comprises 17 residues. Germline CDR1 and CDR2: MNHEY and SMNVEV (reference sequence). V was clipped by 4 bases and J by 7 bases; unmatched bases: 12. Written as DNA, the CDR3 is TGTGCCAGCAGTTCCACGGGACTAGCGGGAGAGCCCAGGGAGCAGTACTTC. This gives the protein CASSSTGLAGEPREQYF.

To note about this clonotype: This may be a read error, as it is one base from a much larger clone. The chain combines TRBV18 with TRBJ2-7; weak D call: TRBD1 (5 bases). CDR3 size: 15 residues. Germline V gene data show CDR1 as KGHSH and CDR2 as LQKENI. The V and J ends lost 3 bases and 2 bases respectively, with 14 bases between them. CDR3 region: CASSPLRQRPYEQYF. CDR3 nucleotides: TGTGCCAGCTCACCCCTTAGACAGAGGCCCTACGAGCAGTACTTC.

This clonotype has only a few counts. A clone one base away is much larger, so this may be a read error. This chain connects TRBV7-3 to TRBJ2-1; tentative D call: TRBD1 (5 bases). This CDR3 has 13 amino acids. In germline, CDR1 is SGHTA, CDR2 FQGTGA. CDR3 bases: TGTGCCAGCAGCCGACAGACCAACAATGAGCAGCTCTTC. Translation gives CASSRQTNNEQLF.

This chain connects TRBV9 to TRBJ1-2; D is perhaps TRBD1 (6 bases). Germline CDR1 SGDLS, CDR2 YYNGEE. The CDR3 spans 14 residues. The V end was cut by 4 bases, the J end by 4 bases, with 14 bases between. The CDR3 DNA follows: TGTGCCAGCAGCAAAGGGAGGGGGGCCTATGGCTACACCTTC. This translates into CASSKGRGAYGYTF.

The chain links TRBV6-4 to TRBJ2-5, with 9 positions matching TRBD2. The CDR3 consists of 16 residues. Trimming removed 3 bases from V and 9 bases from J; junction bases left unmatched: 14. CDR1 is MRHNA, CDR2 SNTAGT, per germline. The CDR3 DNA reads as TGTGCCAGCAGTGAGTCAAAGCGGGGGGCGCACCCCGCCCAGTACTTC. Its protein product is CASSESKRGAHPAQYF.

The chain has TRBV19 and TRBJ1-2, with D possibly matching TRBD1 (6 bases). The germline gives CDR1 LNHDA, CDR2 SQIVND (reference sequence). The CDR3 runs 13 residues. Trimming pared 7 bases from V and 5 bases from J, leaving 14 bases between. CDR3 loop: CASMGAAWYGYTF. CDR3 nucleotide sequence: TGTGCCAGTATGGGGGCGGCGTGGTATGGCTACACCTTC.

This clonotype appeared a few times. The chain is built from TRBV19 and TRBJ1-5; a possible D gene is TRBD1 (6 bases). Trimming left V 5 bases short and J 4 bases short, with 9 bases between. The germline CDR1 and CDR2 sequences are LNHDA and SQIVND (reference sequence). This CDR3 is built from 13 residues. The chain's CDR3 is CASSHDRNQPQHF. Written as DNA, the CDR3 is TGTGCCAGTAGTCACGACAGGAATCAGCCCCAGCATTTT.

This clonotype occurred many times. V is TRBV2 and J is TRBJ1-1; possible D gene TRBD1, 5 bases. V was trimmed by 9 bases and J by 8 bases, leaving 13 bases between them. The CDR3 contains 11 residues. Per the germline V gene, CDR1 is SNHLY and CDR2 is FYNNEI. The CDR3 loop reads CARRRDLEAFF. CDR3 bases: TGTGCCAGGCGTAGGGACTTAGAAGCTTTCTTT. Full variable domain (remainder filled in from reference TRBV2 and TRBJ1-1): EPEVTQTPSHQVTQMGQEVILRCVPISNHLYFYWYRQILGQKVEFLVSFYNNEISEKSEIFDDQFSVERPDGSNFTLKIRSTKLEDSAMYFCARRRDLEAFFGQGTRLTVV.

This clonotype has only a few counts. The V gene is TRBV20-1, the J gene TRBJ2-4; a possible D gene is TRBD1 (6 bases). The CDR3 is made up of 14 amino acids. Germline V gives CDR1 DFQATT, CDR2 SNEGSKA (reference sequence). V lost 0 bases and J lost 3, with 9 bases in between. In DNA form, the CDR3 reads TGCAGTGCTAGAGAAAGCAGGGGCAAAAACATTCAGTACTTC. It specifies CSARESRGKNIQYF.